The 27 T cell receptor beta chains presented below share a single source sample, sequenced in a study of cytomegalovirus exposure and HLA in healthy donors. This PCR relied on a set of 60 Vbeta primers and 13 Jbeta primers. Assay used: immunoSEQ multiplex PCR; TCRdb lists only in-frame clones, some missing. The data hold about 110,000 clones, with 70% to 85% observed a single time. Sequencing was performed on PBMCs. The origin of the receptors is a woman aged 40 to 50 in good health and CMV-seronegative.

This clone was seen more than once but under ten times. The rearrangement joins TRBV6-4 to TRBJ1-6; 7 positions agree with TRBD1. Unmatched junction bases numbered 3, after V lost 4 bases and J lost 3 bases. Per the germline V gene, CDR1 is MRHNA and CDR2 is SNTAGT. The CDR3 has 15 amino acids. CDR3 sequence: CASSVTGDYNSPLHF. In nucleotides, the CDR3 is TGTGCCAGCAGTGTTACAGGGGACTATAATTCACCCCTCCACTTT.

The V call is TRBV7-7, the J call TRBJ2-2; D is perhaps TRBD2 (5 bases). Trimming cost V 5 bases and J 4 bases, with 8 bases left between them. This CDR3 is built from 13 residues. Germline CDR1 reads SSHAT; CDR2 reads FNYEAQ (reference sequence). DNA of the CDR3: TGTGCCAGCAGCCCCGAGGGCACCGGGGAGCTGTTTTTT. This encodes CASSPEGTGELFF.

This chain joins TRBV5-4 and TRBJ2-1; D is perhaps TRBD2 (6 bases). This CDR3 is 16 amino acids long. V dropped 0 bases and J dropped 7 bases, with 17 bases sitting between them. Germline V gene data show CDR1 as SGHNT and CDR2 as YYREEE (reference sequence). In DNA form, the CDR3 reads TGTGCCAGCAGCTTGGTGTATGTGACTAGTGCTAATGAGCAGTTCTTC. Its translation: CASSLVYVTSANEQFF.

The gene calls are TRBV4-3 and TRBJ2-7, with 9 nucleotides matching TRBD1. After removal of 1 base from V and 6 bases from J, the junction contained 7 bases not matched to a gene. The CDR3 length is 15 residues. Germline V CDR1 and CDR2: LGHNA, YSLEER. CDR3 coding DNA: TGCGCCAGCAGCCAAGGGTCGGGACAGGGAGCCGAGCAGTACTTC. Amino acid sequence: CASSQGSGQGAEQYF.

The chain links TRBV4-1 to TRBJ1-1; TRBD1 might be the D (6 bases). The CDR3 is made up of 14 amino acids. Germline V CDR1 and CDR2: MGHRA, YSYEKL. V shed 1 base and J shed 7 bases, with 13 bases lying between them. In DNA form, the CDR3 reads TGCGCCAGCAGCCAAGGGAACAGGGCTAGTGAAGCTTTCTTT. This codes for CASSQGNRASEAFF.

The chain has TRBV29-1 and TRBJ2-7, with 10 bases identical to TRBD2. V shed 6 bases, J shed 2 bases, and the junction held 10 bases outside the gene matches. This CDR3 contains 15 residues. Germline values: CDR1 SQVTM, CDR2 ANQGSEA. CDR3 residues: CSVQLAGAHPYEQYF. CDR3 nucleotides: TGCAGCGTCCAGCTAGCGGGGGCCCATCCCTACGAGCAGTACTTC.

This sequence joins TRBV18 and TRBJ2-1; 8 positions match TRBD1. J gave up 5 bases and V 6 bases, and 3 bases lay outside the gene matches. CDR1 and CDR2 from the germline V gene are KGHSH and LQKENI. The CDR3 has 13 residues. The CDR3 coding sequence is TGTGCCAGCTCCCGGGGACAGGACAATGAGCAGTTCTTC. Protein product: CASSRGQDNEQFF.

The V call is TRBV6-1, the J call TRBJ1-1; D is undetermined. The CDR3 runs 13 residues. V was cut by 3 bases and J by 1 base, with 6 bases left in between. Germline CDR1 reads MNHNS; CDR2 reads SASEGT. The CDR3 sequence: CASSDVENTEAFF. The CDR3 region has the DNA TGTGCCAGCAGTGACGTAGAGAACACTGAAGCTTTCTTT.

The V call is TRBV27, the J call TRBJ2-3; 7 bases match TRBD1. This CDR3 region has 16 residues. CDR1 MNHEY and CDR2 SMNVEV come from the germline V gene (reference sequence). J gave up 1 base and V 6 bases, and 10 bases lay outside the gene matches. The CDR3 bases are TGTGCCAGCAGCCGTTCGACAGGGTGGGGCACAGATACGCAGTATTTT. Its translation: CASSRSTGWGTDTQYF.

This clone was seen once. The chain has TRBV27 and TRBJ2-1, with 9 bases identical to TRBD2. This CDR3 has 15 amino acids. CDR1 and CDR2 (germline): MNHEY, SMNVEV (reference sequence). Unmatched junction bases numbered 6, after V lost 2 bases and J lost 7 bases. In DNA, the CDR3 is TGTGCCAGCAGTTTAGGCGGGGGGGCCAGGAATGAGCAGTTCTTC. It translates to CASSLGGGARNEQFF.

The chain is built from TRBV6-5 and TRBJ2-7; no reliable D call. Trimming shortened V by 0 bases and J by 1 base, and 10 bases separated the two germline ends. Germline V lookup: CDR1 MNHEY, CDR2 SVGAGI. This CDR3 region has 15 residues. The CDR3: CASSYSTPISYEQYF. The CDR3 DNA sequence: TGTGCCAGCAGTTACTCAACACCGATTTCCTACGAGCAGTACTTC.

The V gene is TRBV19, the J gene TRBJ1-3; D possibly corresponds to TRBD1 (5 bases). CDR1 LNHDA and CDR2 SQIVND come from the germline V gene (reference sequence). The V and J ends lost 5 bases and 0 bases respectively, with 20 bases between them. The CDR3 is made up of 18 amino acids. The chain's CDR3 is CASSETDIPSPSGNTIYF. CDR3 bases: TGTGCCAGTAGTGAAACGGACATCCCCAGTCCCTCTGGAAACACCATATATTTT.

This clone is a singleton in its sample. The chain employs TRBV5-1 and TRBJ2-5, with 7 bases matching TRBD1. The J call may be in error: the DNA end matches TRBJ2-7 better. CDR3 length equals 12 residues. Per the germline V gene, CDR1 is SGHRS and CDR2 is YFSETQ. The CDR3 coding sequence is TGCGCCAGCAGCGTCGGGACAGACGAGCAGTACTTC. Its translation is CASSVGTDEQYF.

This clone was found once. The chain couples TRBV6-1 to TRBJ2-2; a possible D gene is TRBD1 (5 bases). V lost 2 bases, J lost 6 bases, and 16 bases lay in between. The CDR3 consists of 16 residues. CDR1 MNHNS and CDR2 SASEGT come from the germline V gene. The CDR3: CASSEYMVSGSGELFF. The CDR3 DNA is TGTGCCAGCAGTGAATACATGGTTTCAGGGTCCGGGGAGCTGTTTTTT.

The genes are TRBV19 and TRBJ1-5; 8 bases are a match to TRBD1. There are 16 residues in the CDR3. The germline gives CDR1 LNHDA, CDR2 SQIVND (reference sequence). V trimming: 5 bases; J trimming: 2 bases; junction bases outside the gene matches: 8. This CDR3 is CASSLRGQGGNQPQHF. In nucleotides, the CDR3 is TGTGCCAGTAGTCTCCGAGGACAGGGAGGCAATCAGCCCCAGCATTTT.

V is TRBV29-1 and J is TRBJ2-5; tentatively, D is TRBD2 (7 bases). The J call may be in error: the DNA end matches TRBJ2-7 better. The CDR3 contains 15 residues. In germline, CDR1 is SQVTM, CDR2 ANQGSEA. The CDR3 region has the DNA TGCAGCGTTGCCGGGGGGCAGATAGAGCTCTACGAGCAGTACTTC. This gives the protein CSVAGGQIELYEQYF.

The chain couples TRBV5-4 to TRBJ2-7, with a tentative D call TRBD1 (5 bases). Per germline, CDR1 SGHNT and CDR2 YYREEE (reference sequence). The CDR3 is made up of 14 amino acids. V gave up 4 bases and J gave up 7 bases, with 18 bases separating them. The CDR3 sequence: CASSPETAYGEQYF. The CDR3 bases are TGTGCCAGCAGCCCCGAGACAGCGTACGGGGAGCAGTACTTC.

This clone was observed a few times. The V call is TRBV6-5, the J call TRBJ1-4, with a tentative D call TRBD1 (5 bases). The CDR3 totals 12 residues. Trimming took 7 bases from V and 6 from J, leaving 9 bases between them. CDR1 is MNHEY and CDR2 is SVGAGI in the germline V gene. The CDR3 spells CASKSRDEKLFF. The CDR3 DNA follows: TGTGCCAGCAAAAGCAGGGATGAAAAACTGTTTTTT.

V and J are TRBV7-2 and TRBJ2-7; the match to TRBD2 covers 11 bases. The CDR3 extends over 16 amino acids. The V gene's germline CDR1 is SGHTA and CDR2 FQGNSA. V shed 6 bases and J 3 bases; nucleotides not matched to a gene: 10. The CDR3 region is CASSFSGRARLYEQYF. The CDR3 DNA is TGTGCCAGCAGTTTTAGCGGGAGGGCGCGACTCTACGAGCAGTACTTC.

The CDR3 reads CASSILGQGTYEQYF. The DNA for the CDR3 is TGTGCCAGTAGTATTTTGGGACAGGGGACCTACGAGCAGTACTTC. This chain joins TRBV19 and TRBJ2-5; 10 nucleotides match TRBD1. Near its end, the DNA agrees better with TRBJ2-7, so the J call may be wrong. Looked up from germline, CDR1 is LNHDA and CDR2 is SQIVND (reference sequence). This CDR3 has 15 amino acids.

This sequence joins TRBV19 and TRBJ2-3; tentative D call: TRBD1 (5 bases). V was pared by 5 bases and J by 5 bases, with 5 bases between. The CDR3 length is 11 residues. CDR1 and CDR2 from the germline V gene are LNHDA and SQIVND (reference sequence). CDR3: CASSQGDTQYF. CDR3 DNA sequence: TGTGCCAGTAGTCAGGGAGATACGCAGTATTTT.

Here the CDR3 reads CASSQGSANTIYF. The CDR3, as DNA: TGTGCCAGCAGCCAAGGGAGCGCGAACACCATATATTTT. The chain combines TRBV7-9 with TRBJ1-3; D is unclear. Germline V gives CDR1 SEHNR, CDR2 FQNEAQ (reference sequence). The CDR3 runs to 13 residues. Between the trimmed V and J ends, which lost 5 bases and 7 bases, there was a span of 12 bases.

This chain uses TRBV4-2 with TRBJ2-1; D remains unclear. Trimming took off 0 bases at V and 0 bases at J, with 6 bases between the two ends. The CDR3 has 15 residues. Per the germline V gene, CDR1 is LGHNA and CDR2 is YNFKEQ. CDR3 coding DNA: TGTGCCAGCAGCCAAGATACCGGCTCCTACAATGAGCAGTTCTTC. Its translation is CASSQDTGSYNEQFF.

This clone has a single count. As DNA, the CDR3 is TGTGCCAGCAGCTTAGACGGGACAGCTAATGAAAAACTGTTTTTT. Amino acid sequence: CASSLDGTANEKLFF. The chain recombines TRBV7-9 with TRBJ1-4; 7 positions match TRBD1. Losses at the gene ends were 1 base for V and 3 bases for J; bases not matched to a gene: 2. The CDR3 is 15 residues long. Per the germline V gene, CDR1 is SEHNR and CDR2 is FQNEAQ (reference sequence). Using reference TRBV7-9 and TRBJ1-4 for the parts outside the CDR3, the full variable domain is DTGVSQNPRHKITKRGQNVTFRCDPISEHNRLYWYRQTLGQGPEFLTYFQNEAQLEKSRLLSDRFSAERPKGSFSTLEIQRTEQGDSAMYLCASSLDGTANEKLFFGSGTQLSVL.

This clone came up a few times. J is TRBJ2-3 and V is TRBV19; TRBD1 aligns across 7 bases. Trimming cost V 3 bases and J 1 base; bases outside gene matches: 1. The CDR3 runs 14 residues. In germline, CDR1 is LNHDA, CDR2 SQIVND (reference sequence). The CDR3 DNA follows: TGTGCCAGTAGTATCGACAGGGGCACAGATACGCAGTATTTT. This translates into CASSIDRGTDTQYF.

The chain has TRBV4-3 and TRBJ1-1; 10 bases are shared with TRBD1. The CDR3 has 14 amino acids. After removal of 2 bases from V and 5 bases from J, the junction contained 2 bases not matched to a gene. Germline-derived CDR1 and CDR2 are LGHNA and YSLEER. CDR3 residues: CASSQWTGGTEAFF. CDR3 DNA sequence: TGCGCCAGCAGCCAATGGACAGGGGGGACTGAAGCTTTCTTT.

CDR3 loop: CASSRSGPTDTQYF. CDR3 nucleotides: TGTGCCAGCAGTCGGAGCGGGCCCACAGATACGCAGTATTTT. The rearrangement joins TRBV5-4 to TRBJ2-3, with a possible D match to TRBD2 (6 bases). The germline V and J ends were trimmed by 5 bases and 2 bases, with 12 bases remaining between them. Germline V gene data show CDR1 as SGHNT and CDR2 as YYREEE (reference sequence). The length of the CDR3 is 14 residues. The complete variable domain, with remaining parts taken from reference TRBV5-4 and TRBJ2-3, reads ETGVTQSPTHLIKTRGQQVTLRCSSQSGHNTVSWYQQALGQGPQFIFQYYREEENGRGNFPPRFSGLQFPNYSSELNVNALELDDSALYLCASSRSGPTDTQYFGPGTRLTVL.